This entry describes one TCR beta chain. The CDR3 extends over 11 amino acids. CDR1 is SGHRS and CDR2 is YFSETQ in the germline V gene. V was trimmed by 4 bases and J by 3 bases, leaving 5 bases between them. This record belongs to a study of cytomegalovirus exposure and HLA in healthy donors. Repertoires were generated with immunoSEQ multiplex PCR, while TCRdb's copy carries only in-frame clones and drops some. The sample consists of more than 200,000 clones, more than 75% of them appearing once. The genes are TRBV5-1 and TRBJ2-7; D unresolved. This TCR was sampled from a man between 18 and 35 years old in good health and CMV-seropositive. Sequencing was carried out using PBMCs. The CDR3 reads CASSADYEQYF. Here the CDR3 DNA reads TGCGCCAGCAGCGCGGACTACGAGCAGTACTTC.